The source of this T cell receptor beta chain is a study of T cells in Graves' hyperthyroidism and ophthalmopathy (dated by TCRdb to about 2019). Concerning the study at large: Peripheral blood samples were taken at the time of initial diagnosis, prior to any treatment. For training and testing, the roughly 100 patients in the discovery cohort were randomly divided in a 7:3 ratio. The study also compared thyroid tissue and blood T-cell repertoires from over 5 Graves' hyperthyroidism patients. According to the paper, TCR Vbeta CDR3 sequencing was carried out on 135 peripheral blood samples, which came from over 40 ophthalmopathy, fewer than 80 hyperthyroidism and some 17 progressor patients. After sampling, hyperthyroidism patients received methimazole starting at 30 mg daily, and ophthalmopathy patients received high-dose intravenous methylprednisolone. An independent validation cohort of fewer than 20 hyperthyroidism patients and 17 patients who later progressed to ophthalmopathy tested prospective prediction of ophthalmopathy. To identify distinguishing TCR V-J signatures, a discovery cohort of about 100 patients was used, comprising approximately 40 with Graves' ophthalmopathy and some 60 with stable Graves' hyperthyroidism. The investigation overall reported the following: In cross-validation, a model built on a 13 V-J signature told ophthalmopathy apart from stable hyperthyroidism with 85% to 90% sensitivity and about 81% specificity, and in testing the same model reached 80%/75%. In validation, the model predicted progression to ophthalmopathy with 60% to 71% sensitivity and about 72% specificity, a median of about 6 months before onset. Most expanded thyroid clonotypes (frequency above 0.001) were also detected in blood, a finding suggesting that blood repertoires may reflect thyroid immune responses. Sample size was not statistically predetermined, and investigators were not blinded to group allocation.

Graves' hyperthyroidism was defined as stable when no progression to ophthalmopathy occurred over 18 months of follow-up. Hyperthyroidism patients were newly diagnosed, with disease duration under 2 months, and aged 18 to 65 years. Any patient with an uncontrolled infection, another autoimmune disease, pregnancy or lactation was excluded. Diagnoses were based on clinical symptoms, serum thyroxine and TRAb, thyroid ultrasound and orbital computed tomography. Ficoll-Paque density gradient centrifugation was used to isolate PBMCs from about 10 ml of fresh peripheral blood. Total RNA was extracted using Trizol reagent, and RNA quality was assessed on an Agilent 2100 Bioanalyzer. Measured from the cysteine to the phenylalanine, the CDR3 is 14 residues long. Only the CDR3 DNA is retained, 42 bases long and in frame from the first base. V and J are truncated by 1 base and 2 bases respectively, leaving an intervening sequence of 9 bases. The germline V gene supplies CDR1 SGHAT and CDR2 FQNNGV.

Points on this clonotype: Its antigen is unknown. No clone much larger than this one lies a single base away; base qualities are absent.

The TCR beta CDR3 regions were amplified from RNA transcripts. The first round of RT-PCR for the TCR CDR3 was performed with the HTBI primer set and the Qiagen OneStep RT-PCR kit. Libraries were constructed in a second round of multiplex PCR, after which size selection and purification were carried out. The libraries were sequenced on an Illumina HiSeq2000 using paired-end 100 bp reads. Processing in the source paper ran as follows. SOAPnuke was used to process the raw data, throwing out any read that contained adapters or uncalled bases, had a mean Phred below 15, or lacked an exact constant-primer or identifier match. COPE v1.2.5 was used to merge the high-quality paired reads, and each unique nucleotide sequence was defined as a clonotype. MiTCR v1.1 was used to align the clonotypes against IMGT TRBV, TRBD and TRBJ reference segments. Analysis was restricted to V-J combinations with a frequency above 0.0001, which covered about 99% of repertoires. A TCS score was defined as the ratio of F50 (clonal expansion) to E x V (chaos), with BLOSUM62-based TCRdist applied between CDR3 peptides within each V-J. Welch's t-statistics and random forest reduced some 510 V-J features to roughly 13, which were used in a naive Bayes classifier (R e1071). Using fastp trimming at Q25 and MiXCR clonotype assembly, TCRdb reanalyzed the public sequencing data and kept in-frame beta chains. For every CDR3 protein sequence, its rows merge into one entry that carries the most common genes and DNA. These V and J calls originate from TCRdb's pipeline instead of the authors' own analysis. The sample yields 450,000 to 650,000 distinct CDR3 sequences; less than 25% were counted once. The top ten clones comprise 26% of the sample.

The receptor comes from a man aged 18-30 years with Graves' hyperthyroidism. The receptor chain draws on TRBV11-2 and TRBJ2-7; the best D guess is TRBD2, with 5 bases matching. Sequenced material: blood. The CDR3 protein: CASSLGTHTYEQYF. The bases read TGTGCCAGCAGCTTAGGGACTCATACCTACGAGCAGTACTTC.